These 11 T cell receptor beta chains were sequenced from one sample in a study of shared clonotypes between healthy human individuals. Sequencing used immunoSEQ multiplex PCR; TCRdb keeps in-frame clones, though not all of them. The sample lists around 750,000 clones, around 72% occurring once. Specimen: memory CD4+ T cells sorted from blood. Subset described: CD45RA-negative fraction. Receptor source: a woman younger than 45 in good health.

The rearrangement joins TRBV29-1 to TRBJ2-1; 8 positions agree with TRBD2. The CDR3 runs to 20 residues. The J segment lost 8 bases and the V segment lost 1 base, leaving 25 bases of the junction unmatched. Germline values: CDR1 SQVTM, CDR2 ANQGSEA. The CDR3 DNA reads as TGCAGCGTTGAAGTTTACGGAGAGAAAAAGGGGGGGACTAGAAGTTATGAGCAGTTCTTC. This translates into CSVEVYGEKKGGTRSYEQFF.

Here the CDR3 DNA reads TGTGCCAGCAGTTACGACCGGTACGGCGAGCAGTACTTC. It yields the protein CASSYDRYGEQYF. The rearrangement uses TRBV6-5 and TRBJ2-7; no clear D gene. Germline CDR1 is MNHEY and CDR2 is SVGAGI. CDR3 length: 13 residues. V was trimmed by 2 bases and J by 6 bases, leaving 11 bases between them.

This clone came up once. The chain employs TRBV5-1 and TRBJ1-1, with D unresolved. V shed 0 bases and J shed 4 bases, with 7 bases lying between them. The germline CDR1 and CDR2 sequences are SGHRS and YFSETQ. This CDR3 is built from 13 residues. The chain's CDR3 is CASSLEAPTEAFF. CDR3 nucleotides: TGCGCCAGCAGCTTGGAGGCCCCCACTGAAGCTTTCTTT. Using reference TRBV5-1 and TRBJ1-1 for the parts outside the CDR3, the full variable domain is KAGVTQTPRYLIKTRGQQVTLSCSPISGHRSVSWYQQTPGQGLQFLFEYFSETQRNKGNFPGRFSGRQFSNSRSEMNVSTLELGDSALYLCASSLEAPTEAFFGQGTRLTVV.

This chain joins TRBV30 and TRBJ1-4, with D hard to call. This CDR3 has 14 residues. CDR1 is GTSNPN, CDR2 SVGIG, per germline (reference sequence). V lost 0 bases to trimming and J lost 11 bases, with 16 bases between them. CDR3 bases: TGTGCCTGGAGTGTAGGAGGAGGTGAGGAGAAACTGTTTTTT. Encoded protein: CAWSVGGGEEKLFF.

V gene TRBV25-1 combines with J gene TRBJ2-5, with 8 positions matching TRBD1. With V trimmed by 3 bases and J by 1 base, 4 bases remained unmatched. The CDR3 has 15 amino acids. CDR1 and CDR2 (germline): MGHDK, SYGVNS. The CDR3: CASSEGQGAQETQYF. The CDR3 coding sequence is TGTGCCAGCAGTGAGGGGCAGGGGGCCCAAGAGACCCAGTACTTC.

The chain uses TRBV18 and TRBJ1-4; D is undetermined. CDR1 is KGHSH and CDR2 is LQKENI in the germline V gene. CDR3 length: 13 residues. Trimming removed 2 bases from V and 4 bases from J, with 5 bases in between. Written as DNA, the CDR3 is TGTGCCAGCTCACCAATGGATAATGAAAAACTGTTTTTT. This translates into CASSPMDNEKLFF.

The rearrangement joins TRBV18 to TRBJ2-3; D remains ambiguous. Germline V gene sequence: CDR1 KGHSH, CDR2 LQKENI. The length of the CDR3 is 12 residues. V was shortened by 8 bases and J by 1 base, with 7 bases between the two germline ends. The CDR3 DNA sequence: TGTGCCAGCGCTTCCCGCACAGATACGCAGTATTTT. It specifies CASASRTDTQYF. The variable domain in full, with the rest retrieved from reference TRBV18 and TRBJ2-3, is NAGVMQNPRHLVRRRGQEARLRCSPMKGHSHVYWYRQLPEEGLKFMVYLQKENIIDESGMPKERFSAEFPKEGPSILRIQQVVRGDSAAYFCASASRTDTQYFGPGTRLTVL.

The CDR3 bases are TGTGCCAGCAGTTTATTTGGGGGGCAGGGTTCGGCTTTCTTT. Protein: CASSLFGGQGSAFF. This chain joins TRBV28 and TRBJ1-1; D perhaps matches TRBD1 (6 bases). Germline CDR1 reads MDHEN; CDR2 reads SYDVKM. V lost 1 base, J lost 11 bases, and 17 bases lay in between. The CDR3 sequence is 14 residues long.

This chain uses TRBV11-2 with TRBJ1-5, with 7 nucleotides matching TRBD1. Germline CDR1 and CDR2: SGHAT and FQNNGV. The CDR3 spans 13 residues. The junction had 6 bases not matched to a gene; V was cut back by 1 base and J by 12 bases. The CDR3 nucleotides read TGTGCCAGCAGCTTAGGTGGGGACAGATACCAGCATTTT. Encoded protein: CASSLGGDRYQHF.

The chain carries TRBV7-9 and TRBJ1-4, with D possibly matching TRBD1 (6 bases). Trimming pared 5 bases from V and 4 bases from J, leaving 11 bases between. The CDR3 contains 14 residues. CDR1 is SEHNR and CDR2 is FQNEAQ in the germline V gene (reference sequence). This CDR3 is CASSLQGINEKLFF. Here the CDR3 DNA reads TGTGCCAGCAGCCTACAGGGTATTAATGAAAAACTGTTTTTT.

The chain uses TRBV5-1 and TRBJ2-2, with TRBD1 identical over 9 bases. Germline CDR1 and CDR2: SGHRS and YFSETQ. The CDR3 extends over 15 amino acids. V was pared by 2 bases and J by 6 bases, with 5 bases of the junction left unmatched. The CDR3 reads CASSFGDRDAGELFF. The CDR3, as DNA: TGCGCCAGCAGCTTTGGGGACAGGGACGCCGGGGAGCTGTTTTTT.